This T cell receptor (beta chain) was recorded in a study of identical twins. Findings and limits, study-wide: Zero-insertion results could be subject to partial confounding by invariant MAIT and iNKT cells. Fewer insertions marked abundant cord blood beta clonotypes; young adult naive trended weakly, memory not at all.

This clonotype was picked up a small number of times. Its antigen remains unknown. The CDR3 runs 15 residues. The J segment lost 5 bases and the V segment lost 7 bases, leaving 14 bases of the junction unmatched. Germline assignment: CDR1 MDHEN and CDR2 SYDVKM. Each donor was a healthy Caucasian. One entry per CDR3 protein, called by TCRdb with MiXCR from the 5' RACE reads. Counted here are approximately 700,000 distinct CDR3 sequences, 5.5% to 6.5% occurring once; the ten biggest clones make up about 2%. This chain uses TRBV28 with TRBJ2-7; 7 bases align to TRBD1. Sequenced material: naive T cells sorted from blood. This clonotype originated in a man in his late teens or twenties in good health. CDR3 in DNA: TGTGCCAGCACTCCCCCATTGGGACAGTTACACGAGCAGTACTTC. Translation: CASTPPLGQLHEQYF.